This T cell receptor beta chain was obtained from a study of T cell repertoires in cytomegalovirus infection. The wider study: Evidence of both CMV infection and a matching HLA type came from public TCR beta signatures.

V lost 5 bases, J lost 3 bases, and 13 bases lay in between. The length of the CDR3 is 14 residues. Per the germline V gene, CDR1 is MNHEY and CDR2 is SVGEGT. Note on this clonotype: Its specificity is unknown.

TCRdb reprocessed the reads with MiXCR, giving one entry per CDR3 protein. The profile shows around 900,000 distinct CDR3 sequences, 25% to 40% of them singletons. Sequenced material: cultured CD8+ T cells from PBMCs, taken from culture after CMV antigen stimulation. The V call is TRBV6-2 or TRBV6-3, the J call TRBJ1-1; perhaps TRBD1 as D (5 bases). The clonotype originates from a human donor in good health (CMV status not recorded). Some clones in this sample may be carry-over from other donors' samples. CDR3 loop: CASSEEWGDTEAFF. CDR3 in DNA: TGTGCCAGCAGTGAGGAGTGGGGGGACACTGAAGCTTTCTTT.